The entry below describes one T cell receptor beta chain. These data are taken from a study of blood T cell repertoires in COVID-19. The study assigned cohorts using participant-reported clinical history. Germline values: CDR1 KGHDR, CDR2 SFDVKD. The V gene lost 4 bases and the J gene lost 6 bases, with 12 bases spanning the gap. This CDR3 comprises 13 residues. The authors' processing: Scientists estimated how many nucleated cells there were by amplifying reference gene primers. This table comes from immunoSEQ multiplex PCR, and its TCRdb copy is limited to in-frame clones, with some not included. The D gene and trimming were derived from the DNA, and the V and J assignments and clone size from that table. Seen here are some 180,000 clones, around 80% observed once, and the top ten hold over 13%.

The sequenced material came from PBMCs or T cells enriched from blood (not recorded which). The sequence was obtained from a man aged 55 to 70 who had been exposed to COVID-19. The V gene is TRBV24-1, the J gene TRBJ2-7; D may be TRBD2 (7 bases). The CDR3 coding sequence is TGTGCCACCAGTGAATCCGGGGGGCGCGAGCAGTACTTC. This sequence encodes CATSESGGREQYF.